This TCR beta chain was sequenced for a study of blood T cell repertoires in COVID-19. On the study more broadly: COVID-19 samples from acute and convalescent phases originated in the United States, Italy and Spain. PBMCs, B-cell-depleted T cells, or T cells provided the cDNA or gDNA that made up the material.

Authors' data handling: Amplifying reference gene primers gave estimates of nucleated cell counts. The assay was immunoSEQ multiplex PCR, and TCRdb's table has in-frame clones only and misses some. D and trimming were read from the DNA, whereas the V and J calls and clone size are those reported in that table. The data hold over 150,000 clones, with 87% observed a single time. The sample holds a few counts of this clone. The CDR3 contains 15 residues. After removal of 2 bases from V and 9 bases from J, the junction contained 6 bases not matched to a gene. The germline CDR1 and CDR2 sequences are KGHSH and LQKENI.

The sequence came from a woman younger than 35 who had recovered from COVID-19. The specimen sequenced was peripheral blood. V gene TRBV18 combines with J gene TRBJ1-6, with TRBD1 identical over 8 bases. CDR3 in DNA: TGTGCCAGCTCACCAGCCCAGGGGGCGAGTTCACCCCTCCACTTT. Translating it yields CASSPAQGASSPLHF.